This is a list of T cell receptor beta chains from one sample in a study of human T cells and chemical hapten exposure. TCRdb processed the RACE reads anew with MiXCR; each CDR3 protein has one entry. Among some 84,000 distinct CDR3 sequences listed, approximately 11% were seen once. The material sequenced was whole blood, taken in connection with sensitization to the hapten diphenylcyclopropenone (DPC). These receptor sequences come from a woman between 50 and 59 years old with alopecia areata. Some clones in this sample may be carry-over from other donors' samples. Both conserved end residues are part of each CDR3. A D gene is named only where the DNA matches it firmly. Part of the rows lack a size; the others show once, few, many or a class for expanded clones.

j_gene: TRBJ2-3
v_gene: TRBV9
d_gene: .
abundance: few
CDR3nt: TGTGCCAGCAACAGCGGTACCACAGATACGCAGTATTTT
CDR3aa: CASNSGTTDTQYF

j_gene: TRBJ2-1
v_gene: TRBV12-3/TRBV12-4
d_gene: TRBD2
abundance: .
CDR3nt: TGTGCCAGCAGTTTTTCCAGCGGGAGGGGTTTAAATGAGCAGTTCTTC
CDR3aa: CASSFSSGRGLNEQFF

j_gene: TRBJ1-1
v_gene: TRBV6-5
d_gene: .
abundance: few
CDR3nt: TGTGCCAGCAGTTACTCCTCGGGCCCCACTGAAGCTTTCTTT
CDR3aa: CASSYSSGPTEAFF

j_gene: TRBJ1-3
v_gene: TRBV28
d_gene: .
abundance: many
CDR3nt: TGTGCCAGCAGTCCTCCCAGGGGAGCTGGAAACACCATATATTTT
CDR3aa: CASSPPRGAGNTIYF

j_gene: TRBJ2-7
v_gene: TRBV7-2
d_gene: TRBD1
abundance: .
CDR3nt: TGTGCCAGCAGCTTAGGAAGACAGGGGTACGAGCAGTACTTC
CDR3aa: CASSLGRQGYEQYF

j_gene: TRBJ1-1
v_gene: TRBV6-5
d_gene: .
abundance: many
CDR3nt: TGTGCCAGCAGTTACGTGGGGCGGACTGAAGCTTTCTTT
CDR3aa: CASSYVGRTEAFF

j_gene: TRBJ2-1
v_gene: TRBV2
d_gene: .
abundance: .
CDR3nt: TGTGCCAGCAGTGATGGAAGCGGCAATGAGCAGTTCTTC
CDR3aa: CASSDGSGNEQFF

j_gene: TRBJ1-5
v_gene: TRBV10-1
d_gene: TRBD1
abundance: .
CDR3nt: TGCGCCAGCAGCAGGACAGGCAACCGCAATCAGCCCCAGCATTTT
CDR3aa: CASSRTGNRNQPQHF

j_gene: TRBJ2-7
v_gene: TRBV20-1
d_gene: .
abundance: many
CDR3nt: TGCAGTGCTACTCCGGGCCCCTACGAGCAGTACTTC
CDR3aa: CSATPGPYEQYF

j_gene: TRBJ2-1
v_gene: TRBV21-1
d_gene: .
abundance: many
CDR3nt: .
CDR3aa: CASPVGSGSGNNEQFF

j_gene: TRBJ2-5
v_gene: TRBV4-3
d_gene: TRBD2
abundance: few
CDR3nt: TGCGCCAGCAGCCCGGGACTAGCGGGGGGGCAAGAGACCCAGTACTTC
CDR3aa: CASSPGLAGGQETQYF

j_gene: TRBJ2-5
v_gene: TRBV29-1
d_gene: .
abundance: few
CDR3nt: TGCAGCGTTGTTTTCCCGGAGTTAGAGACCCAGTACTTC
CDR3aa: CSVVFPELETQYF

j_gene: TRBJ2-1
v_gene: TRBV20-1
d_gene: .
abundance: .
CDR3nt: TGCAGTGCTAGGTCGCCGGGAGACGGCAATGAGCAGTTCTTC
CDR3aa: CSARSPGDGNEQFF

j_gene: TRBJ2-2
v_gene: TRBV7-7
d_gene: .
abundance: few
CDR3nt: TGTGCTAGCAGCCCCGACCCCACCGGGGAGCTGTTTTTT
CDR3aa: CASSPDPTGELFF

j_gene: TRBJ1-4
v_gene: TRBV6-5
d_gene: .
abundance: .
CDR3nt: TGTGCCAGCAGGCTCAGCCCTACCCAAGAAAAACTGTTTTTT
CDR3aa: CASRLSPTQEKLFF

j_gene: TRBJ2-7
v_gene: TRBV14
d_gene: .
abundance: few
CDR3nt: TGTGCCAGCAGCCAAGGGTCGGGGCTATTCGGGGACGAGCAGTACTTC
CDR3aa: CASSQGSGLFGDEQYF

j_gene: TRBJ1-5
v_gene: TRBV6-6
d_gene: .
abundance: many
CDR3nt: TGTGCCAGCAGGGGCGATCAGCCCCAGCATTTT
CDR3aa: CASRGDQPQHF

j_gene: TRBJ2-3
v_gene: TRBV28
d_gene: TRBD1
abundance: few
CDR3nt: TGTGCCAGCAGTTTACAGGGGACAGGCACAGATACGCAGTATTTT
CDR3aa: CASSLQGTGTDTQYF

j_gene: TRBJ1-1
v_gene: TRBV7-2
d_gene: .
abundance: few
CDR3nt: TGTGCCAGCAGGGGCCGGGTCGCTGAAGCTTTCTTT
CDR3aa: CASRGRVAEAFF

j_gene: TRBJ2-3
v_gene: TRBV18
d_gene: .
abundance: many
CDR3nt: TGTGCCAGCTCACCACCGGGACTCTTGGGGACAGATACGCAGTATTTT
CDR3aa: CASSPPGLLGTDTQYF

j_gene: TRBJ2-7
v_gene: TRBV6-2/TRBV6-3
d_gene: TRBD2
abundance: few
CDR3nt: TGTGCCAGCAGTACCCCCGGGACTAGCGGAACCTACGAGCAGTACTTC
CDR3aa: CASSTPGTSGTYEQYF

j_gene: TRBJ2-1
v_gene: TRBV11-2
d_gene: TRBD2
abundance: .
CDR3nt: TGTGCCAGCAGCTTCATGACTAGCGGGAGCCACAATGAGCAGTTCTTC
CDR3aa: CASSFMTSGSHNEQFF

j_gene: TRBJ2-1
v_gene: TRBV6-1
d_gene: .
abundance: .
CDR3nt: TGTGCCAGCAGTGAAGAGGTGTTAGTACCCTACAATGAGCAGTTCTTC
CDR3aa: CASSEEVLVPYNEQFF

j_gene: TRBJ2-2
v_gene: TRBV9
d_gene: .
abundance: many
CDR3nt: TGTGCCAGCAGCCTTGGAGGCAGAAACGACTTGAACACCGGGGAGCTGTTTTTT
CDR3aa: CASSLGGRNDLNTGELFF

j_gene: TRBJ2-3
v_gene: TRBV14
d_gene: TRBD1
abundance: .
CDR3nt: TGTGCCAGCAGCCAATCCGGGACAGGGGTACGTGATACGCAGTATTTT
CDR3aa: CASSQSGTGVRDTQYF

j_gene: TRBJ1-6
v_gene: TRBV11-2
d_gene: .
abundance: many
CDR3nt: TGTGCCAGCAGCTTAGGCGGGGCCCAGAGGTCACCCCTCCACTTT
CDR3aa: CASSLGGAQRSPLHF

j_gene: TRBJ1-1
v_gene: TRBV7-8
d_gene: .
abundance: .
CDR3nt: TGTGCCAGCAGCTTATTACTGCCGAACACTGAAGCTTTCTTT
CDR3aa: CASSLLLPNTEAFF

j_gene: TRBJ1-3
v_gene: TRBV18
d_gene: .
abundance: many
CDR3nt: TGTGCCAGCTCACCGATTCCCCCAGGGGACTCTGGAAACACCATATATTTT
CDR3aa: CASSPIPPGDSGNTIYF

j_gene: TRBJ1-1
v_gene: TRBV4-2
d_gene: TRBD1
abundance: few
CDR3nt: TGTGCCAGCAGCCAAGATGTCGTCGGAGGACAGGTCACTGAAGCTTTCTTT
CDR3aa: CASSQDVVGGQVTEAFF

j_gene: TRBJ1-1
v_gene: TRBV12-5
d_gene: .
abundance: many
CDR3nt: TGTGCTAGTGGTCCCGGGATTGGCACTGAAGCTTTCTTT
CDR3aa: CASGPGIGTEAFF

j_gene: TRBJ2-1
v_gene: TRBV27
d_gene: .
abundance: few
CDR3nt: TGTGCCAGCAGTTTCCGACTAAACAATGAGCAGTTCTTC
CDR3aa: CASSFRLNNEQFF

j_gene: TRBJ2-7
v_gene: TRBV7-2
d_gene: .
abundance: many
CDR3nt: TGTGCCAGCAGCCAGTACACCGGCTCCTACGAGCAGTACTTC
CDR3aa: CASSQYTGSYEQYF

j_gene: TRBJ2-1
v_gene: TRBV6-6
d_gene: TRBD2
abundance: .
CDR3nt: TGTGCCACAGTAGGCGGGACTAGCGGTTCACTAGGGCACAATGAGCAGTTCTTC
CDR3aa: CATVGGTSGSLGHNEQFF

j_gene: TRBJ2-1
v_gene: TRBV13
d_gene: TRBD2
abundance: few
CDR3nt: TGTGCCAGCAGCACTAGCGGGAGGGCCAGTGAGCAGTTCTTC
CDR3aa: CASSTSGRASEQFF

j_gene: TRBJ2-2
v_gene: TRBV7-2
d_gene: TRBD2
abundance: .
CDR3nt: TGTGCCAGCAGCTTAGCGCTAGCGGGAGGGAACGGGGAGCTGTTTTTT
CDR3aa: CASSLALAGGNGELFF

j_gene: TRBJ1-2
v_gene: TRBV5-1
d_gene: .
abundance: many
CDR3nt: TGCGCCAGCAGCTTGGACGCTCCCTATGGCTACACCTTC
CDR3aa: CASSLDAPYGYTF

j_gene: TRBJ2-7
v_gene: TRBV10-3
d_gene: .
abundance: many
CDR3nt: TGTGCCATCAGTCAGACGGAGGGGACGGGTGAGCAGTACTTC
CDR3aa: CAISQTEGTGEQYF

j_gene: TRBJ2-7
v_gene: TRBV18
d_gene: TRBD1
abundance: few
CDR3nt: TGTGCCAGCTCACCCCGGACAGGGGGGGACGAGCAGTACTTC
CDR3aa: CASSPRTGGDEQYF

j_gene: TRBJ2-1
v_gene: TRBV4-1
d_gene: TRBD2
abundance: many
CDR3nt: TGCGCCAGCAGCCAAGACCCGACTAGCGGGGCTCGGAGGCAGTTCTTC
CDR3aa: CASSQDPTSGARRQFF

j_gene: TRBJ2-5
v_gene: TRBV20-1
d_gene: TRBD2
abundance: few
CDR3nt: TGCAGTGCTAGAGATCGACTAGCCCGAGAGACCCAGTACTTC
CDR3aa: CSARDRLARETQYF

j_gene: TRBJ2-2
v_gene: TRBV7-9
d_gene: .
abundance: many
CDR3nt: TGTGCCAGCAGCTTATACGCTGGAGGGCCATCCACCGGGGAGCTGTTTTTT
CDR3aa: CASSLYAGGPSTGELFF

j_gene: TRBJ2-7
v_gene: TRBV3-1
d_gene: TRBD1
abundance: .
CDR3nt: TGTGCCAGCAGCCAAGTCGGGGACAGAAGGCACGAGCAGTACTTC
CDR3aa: CASSQVGDRRHEQYF

j_gene: TRBJ2-3
v_gene: TRBV10-3
d_gene: .
abundance: many
CDR3nt: TGTGCCATCACAGGTGGCTTGGGGACAGATACGCAGTATTTT
CDR3aa: CAITGGLGTDTQYF

j_gene: TRBJ1-5
v_gene: TRBV18
d_gene: TRBD1
abundance: many
CDR3nt: TGTGCCAGCTCACCAGCCGGGACAGGGGAATGGCCCCAGCATTTT
CDR3aa: CASSPAGTGEWPQHF

j_gene: TRBJ2-1
v_gene: TRBV5-1
d_gene: .
abundance: .
CDR3nt: TGCGCCAGCACCCCCAATAGCGCCTCCTACAATGAGCAGTTCTTC
CDR3aa: CASTPNSASYNEQFF

j_gene: TRBJ2-7
v_gene: TRBV10-3
d_gene: .
abundance: .
CDR3nt: TGTGCCATCAGTGTCGGTTTGGGTTACGAGCAGTACTTC
CDR3aa: CAISVGLGYEQYF

j_gene: TRBJ1-1
v_gene: TRBV5-1
d_gene: .
abundance: .
CDR3nt: TGCGCCAGCAGCACTACACAGGGAAACACTGAAGCTTTCTTT
CDR3aa: CASSTTQGNTEAFF

j_gene: TRBJ1-5
v_gene: TRBV6-2/TRBV6-3
d_gene: .
abundance: .
CDR3nt: TGTGCCAGCAGCCGTCTGGGGGACGTCTGGGGCAATCAGCCCCAGCATTTT
CDR3aa: CASSRLGDVWGNQPQHF

j_gene: TRBJ2-5
v_gene: TRBV10-2
d_gene: .
abundance: many
CDR3nt: TGCGCCAGCAGTGAGTCCCGGGGGACCCAGTACTTC
CDR3aa: CASSESRGTQYF

j_gene: TRBJ2-3
v_gene: TRBV7-3
d_gene: .
abundance: .
CDR3nt: TGTGCCAGCTCGGGCGAAAGCACAGATACGCAGTATTTT
CDR3aa: CASSGESTDTQYF

j_gene: TRBJ1-1
v_gene: TRBV7-9
d_gene: .
abundance: few
CDR3nt: TGTGCCAGCAGCTTACAGGGAGGGGGGCGTTCTGAAGCTTTCTTT
CDR3aa: CASSLQGGGRSEAFF

j_gene: TRBJ2-7
v_gene: TRBV10-1
d_gene: .
abundance: few
CDR3nt: TGCGCCAGCAGTCGGACCACTTACGAGCAGTACTTC
CDR3aa: CASSRTTYEQYF